This T cell receptor (beta chain) was obtained from a study of OX40 agonist ivuxolimab in advanced cancers. Study overall: Patients were dosed intravenously with ivuxolimab at 0.01 to 10 mg/kg every 2 weeks. The eligibility criteria allowed prior anti-PD-1, anti-PD-L1 or anti-CTLA-4 therapy, and about 40% had some. Overall study findings and caveats: Expanded peripheral T cell antigen specificity was not determined.

Blood was sampled at baseline, cycle 4 day 1, and cycle 7 day 1. This clone has just one count. Its antigen is undetermined. Produced via immunoSEQ multiplex PCR; TCRdb's table is partial and in-frame only. The sample consists of 45,000 to 65,000 clones, over 75% of them appearing once. The sequence derives from an adult with an advanced solid tumor such as melanoma, head and neck, liver or kidney cancer. Sequences were derived from CD4+ or CD8+ T cells sorted from blood, sampled in a trial of the OX40 agonist ivuxolimab.

The chain's CDR3 is CASSPEQTSTDTQYF. The CDR3 DNA sequence: TGTGCCAGCTCACCTGAACAGACTAGCACAGATACGCAGTATTTT. The V gene is TRBV18, the J gene TRBJ2-3; no definite D call. CDR1 and CDR2 from the germline V gene are KGHSH and LQKENI. This CDR3 has 15 residues. Trimming cost V 3 bases and J 0 bases, with 10 bases left between them.